The 14 T cell receptor beta chains in this list originate from one sample, sequenced in a study of human T cells and chemical hapten exposure. TCRdb passed the RACE reads through MiXCR, listing each CDR3 protein once. The sample includes roughly 380,000 distinct CDR3 sequences, approximately 5% of them seen just once. Time point here: patch test 1, 2 weeks after DPC sensitization. The treatment: therapeutic diphenylcyclopropenone sensitization with weekly scalp DPC. The sample here was whole blood, taken in connection with sensitization to the hapten diphenylcyclopropenone (DPC). The receptors shown here come from a woman aged 45-60 years with alopecia areata. Some clones in this sample may be carry-over from other donors' samples.

This clonotype was seen ten or more times. The V call is TRBV28, the J call TRBJ1-2, with D hard to call. CDR1 and CDR2 (germline): MDHEN, SYDVKM. The ends were cut back, 7 bases at V and 3 bases at J, with 15 bases in the middle. This CDR3 has 14 residues. In DNA form, the CDR3 reads TGTGCCAGCACTTCGCCCCACGGTGACTATGGCTACACCTTC. Translation: CASTSPHGDYGYTF.

This clonotype was recorded many times. The genes are TRBV2 and TRBJ1-5; the D is unclear. Germline CDR1 and CDR2: SNHLY and FYNNEI. The V and J ends lost 4 bases and 2 bases respectively, with 9 bases between them. The CDR3 sequence is 14 residues long. As DNA, the CDR3 is TGTGCCAGCAGTGGGGAACGAGGCAATCAGCCCCAGCATTTT. It specifies CASSGERGNQPQHF.

The table lists this clonotype with a few counts. This rearrangement joins TRBV28 to TRBJ2-7, with D possibly being TRBD2 (6 bases). The CDR3 has 14 amino acids. The V gene lost 7 bases and the J gene lost 7 bases, with 20 bases spanning the gap. The germline V gene encodes CDR1 MDHEN and CDR2 SYDVKM. CDR3 DNA: TGTGCCAGCACCGATCGGGGGTCCATGGTTGAGCAGTACTTC. Translation: CASTDRGSMVEQYF.

This clonotype was seen a few times. The chain combines TRBV7-4 with TRBJ1-5, with no clear D. CDR3 length: 17 residues. With 2 bases removed from V and 0 bases from J, the gap between germline ends came to 14 bases. Germline V gene data show CDR1 as SGHVT and CDR2 as SQSDAQ. In DNA, the CDR3 is TGTGCCAGCAGCTTACCCGGCCGAGGGTATAGCAATCAGCCCCAGCATTTT. It is translated as CASSLPGRGYSNQPQHF.

This clonotype was found many times. The rearrangement joins TRBV28 to TRBJ1-2, with a tentative D call TRBD1 (6 bases). Trimming stripped 2 bases from V and 8 bases from J, with 18 bases between. The CDR3 contains 15 residues. Germline lookup yields CDR1 MDHEN and CDR2 SYDVKM. Here the CDR3 DNA reads TGTGCCAGCAGTTTAATTGGAGAGGGGGTGCGAGGCTACACCTTC. This encodes CASSLIGEGVRGYTF.

This clonotype has a count of ten or more. This chain joins TRBV28 and TRBJ1-1, with 7 bases matching TRBD1. The trim removed 6 bases at V and 5 bases at J, leaving 9 bases unmatched. This CDR3 spans 14 amino acids. Germline lookup yields CDR1 MDHEN and CDR2 SYDVKM. The CDR3 DNA reads TGTGCCAGCAGCTCACAGGGGAAGCGAACTGAAGCTTTCTTT. Translated, it gives CASSSQGKRTEAFF.

This clonotype was counted between two and nine times. The CDR3 DNA sequence: TGTGCCAGCAGCTCAACCGGGACAGGGAATCAGCCCCAGCATTTT. Amino acid sequence: CASSSTGTGNQPQHF. The chain joins TRBV12-3 or TRBV12-4 to TRBJ1-5, with 9 bases that match TRBD1. This CDR3 is 15 amino acids long. V dropped 6 bases and J dropped 4; count of bases not matched to a gene: 7.

This chain uses TRBV27 with TRBJ1-6, with D perhaps TRBD1 (5 bases). Germline-derived CDR1 and CDR2 are MNHEY and SMNVEV (reference sequence). The CDR3 is 13 residues long. V lost 7 bases and J lost 3, with 7 bases in between. In nucleotides, the CDR3 is TGTGCCAGCACGGGGGACTATAATTCACCCCTCCACTTT. It encodes CASTGDYNSPLHF.

This clonotype has more than one count but fewer than ten. The J gene is TRBJ2-5, the V gene TRBV6-1; D is possibly TRBD1 or TRBD2 (5 bases each). The CDR3 is 13 residues long. CDR1 and CDR2 from the germline V gene are MNHNS and SASEGT. Trimming left V 6 bases short and J 5 bases short, with 13 bases between. DNA for the CDR3: TGTGCCAGCAGCGGACAAAGAGGGGAGACCCAGTACTTC. It is translated as CASSGQRGETQYF.

This clonotype was picked up a small number of times. The chain joins TRBV6-1 to TRBJ1-6; D remains ambiguous. The CDR3 runs to 10 residues. V was shortened by 8 bases and J by 9 bases, with 5 bases between the two germline ends. The V gene's germline CDR1 is MNHNS and CDR2 SASEGT. The chain's CDR3 is CASDSSPLHF. For the CDR3, the DNA is TGTGCCAGCGATAGTTCACCCCTCCACTTT.

J is TRBJ2-1 and V is TRBV24-1; 8 bases agree with TRBD2. After removal of 1 base from V and 6 bases from J, the junction contained 4 bases not matched to a gene. This CDR3 has 15 residues. Germline V gene sequence: CDR1 KGHDR, CDR2 SFDVKD. For the CDR3, the DNA is TGTGCCACCAGTGATTTAACCGGGAGGGCCAATGAGCAGTTCTTC. Protein product: CATSDLTGRANEQFF.

This clonotype showed up just a few times. A much bigger clone sits one base away, suggesting this may be a read error. The chain recombines TRBV7-2 with TRBJ2-6; D ambiguous. CDR3 length: 14 residues. Germline assignment: CDR1 SGHTA and CDR2 FQGNSA. V lost 2 bases and J 0 bases, leaving 2 bases between the germline ends. CDR3 in amino acids: CASSLRSGANVLTF. CDR3 DNA sequence: TGTGCCAGCAGCTTACGCTCTGGGGCCAACGTCCTGACTTTC.

The chain is built from TRBV6-2 or TRBV6-3 and TRBJ1-1; D is unresolved. The CDR3 extends over 13 amino acids. Trimming left V 6 bases short and J 1 base short, with 9 bases between. Germline-derived CDR1 and CDR2 are MNHEY and SVGEGT. The CDR3, as DNA: TGTGCCAGCAGACCGGACTGGAACACTGAAGCTTTCTTT. Amino acids: CASRPDWNTEAFF.

This clonotype was counted between two and nine times. The V gene is TRBV29-1, the J gene TRBJ1-3; a possible D gene is TRBD1 (5 bases). This CDR3 is built from 15 residues. CDR1 is SQVTM, CDR2 ANQGSEA, per germline. V shed 6 bases and J shed 0 bases, with 15 bases lying between them. The CDR3 DNA sequence: TGCAGCGTACCCAAACAGGTAGTCTCTGGAAACACCATATATTTT. Its translation: CSVPKQVVSGNTIYF.